These T cell receptor beta chains were read from a single sample in a study of T cell responses to AZD1222 COVID-19 vaccine. Produced via immunoSEQ multiplex PCR; TCRdb's table is partial and in-frame only. This sample has over 130,000 clones, with about 94% found just once. The sample in question was peripheral blood, obtained 28 days after the second AZD1222 dose. These receptors were taken from an adult who received the AZD1222 COVID-19 vaccine. Both conserved end residues are part of each CDR3. The order of the fields is CDR3 DNA, CDR3 protein, V gene, D gene, clone size, J gene. D genes are given only for firm matches. Some rows have no size entry. The others give once, few or many, or a class for an expanded clone.

CDR3nt: TGTGCCAGCAGCTCCTTCCGGGGGAGCAGTTCACCCCTCCACTTT
CDR3aa: CASSSFRGSSSPLHF
v_gene: TRBV7-3
d_gene: NA
abundance: NA
j_gene: TRBJ1-6

CDR3nt: TGTGCCAGTAGTTCCCGGAGGACAGCAAATTCACCCCTCCACTTT
CDR3aa: CASSSRRTANSPLHF
v_gene: TRBV19
d_gene: NA
abundance: NA
j_gene: TRBJ1-6

CDR3nt: TGTGCCAGCAGCACCCGGACTAGCGGGGGGGCGCTCGAGCAGTACTTC
CDR3aa: CASSTRTSGGALEQYF
v_gene: TRBV7-2
d_gene: TRBD2
abundance: NA
j_gene: TRBJ2-7

CDR3nt: TGTGCCAGCAGCCAGGGATCGGCAGGGTATAGGGCCCAGTACTTC
CDR3aa: CASSQGSAGYRAQYF
v_gene: TRBV3-1/TRBV3-2
d_gene: NA
abundance: once
j_gene: TRBJ2-5

CDR3nt: TGTGCCACCAGTGACTCTGGACTAGCGGGAGGGGGGTACAATGAGCAGTTCTTC
CDR3aa: CATSDSGLAGGGYNEQFF
v_gene: TRBV24-1
d_gene: TRBD2
abundance: NA
j_gene: TRBJ2-1

CDR3nt: TGTGCCAGCCGTGGGGGCAATTACGAGCAGTACTTC
CDR3aa: CASRGGNYEQYF
v_gene: TRBV27
d_gene: NA
abundance: NA
j_gene: TRBJ2-7

CDR3nt: TGTGCCAGCAGCCAACTCGGGACGACTCGGAGAGATACGCAGTATTTT
CDR3aa: CASSQLGTTRRDTQYF
v_gene: TRBV14
d_gene: NA
abundance: once
j_gene: TRBJ2-3

CDR3nt: TGCAGCGTTGAGGTTGGGCACGGCCGTGGCTACACCTTC
CDR3aa: CSVEVGHGRGYTF
v_gene: TRBV29-1
d_gene: NA
abundance: NA
j_gene: TRBJ1-2

CDR3nt: TGTGCCAGCAGCCCGCGGGCCCTTAAAAACATTCAGTACTTC
CDR3aa: CASSPRALKNIQYF
v_gene: TRBV7-9
d_gene: NA
abundance: once
j_gene: TRBJ2-4

CDR3nt: TGTGCCATCAGAAGGGACAGCGGGAGTGGCAATGAGCAGTTCTTC
CDR3aa: CAIRRDSGSGNEQFF
v_gene: TRBV10-3
d_gene: NA
abundance: NA
j_gene: TRBJ2-1

CDR3nt: TGTGCCAGCAGCCGACGGGCGGACACTGAAGCTTTCTTT
CDR3aa: CASSRRADTEAFF
v_gene: TRBV7-7
d_gene: NA
abundance: NA
j_gene: TRBJ1-1

CDR3nt: TGTGCCAGCAGTGAGCGGGGGTCATCCTACAATGAGCAGTTCTTC
CDR3aa: CASSERGSSYNEQFF
v_gene: TRBV6-1
d_gene: TRBD2
abundance: NA
j_gene: TRBJ2-1

CDR3nt: TGTGCCAGCAGCCGAACCTCGATCGGGGAGCTGTTTTTT
CDR3aa: CASSRTSIGELFF
v_gene: TRBV4-2
d_gene: NA
abundance: NA
j_gene: TRBJ2-2

CDR3nt: TGTGCCAGCAGCCCGGGGGCAGGGGGCGAGTACGGCGAAGCTTTCTTT
CDR3aa: CASSPGAGGEYGEAFF
v_gene: TRBV4-2
d_gene: TRBD1
abundance: NA
j_gene: TRBJ1-1

CDR3nt: TGTGCCAGCAGCCAACCGACAGGGGTTAGCTATGGCTACACCTTC
CDR3aa: CASSQPTGVSYGYTF
v_gene: TRBV7-2
d_gene: TRBD1
abundance: NA
j_gene: TRBJ1-2

CDR3nt: TGTGCCAGCAGAGACCCGGGACTCCTGAACACTGAAGCTTTCTTT
CDR3aa: CASRDPGLLNTEAFF
v_gene: TRBV6-5
d_gene: NA
abundance: NA
j_gene: TRBJ1-1

CDR3nt: TGTGCCAGCACCCGCACAGGGAACCGCCTTGGGGAGACCCAGTACTTC
CDR3aa: CASTRTGNRLGETQYF
v_gene: TRBV11-1
d_gene: NA
abundance: NA
j_gene: TRBJ2-5

CDR3nt: TGTGCCACCAGTGACACGGACAGGGACCCGGGGAAATATAGCAATCAGCCCCAGCATTTT
CDR3aa: CATSDTDRDPGKYSNQPQHF
v_gene: TRBV24-1
d_gene: TRBD1
abundance: NA
j_gene: TRBJ1-5

CDR3nt: TGTGCCAGCAGCTTTACATCAGGGGAGCATGAAAAACTGTTTTTT
CDR3aa: CASSFTSGEHEKLFF
v_gene: TRBV5-4
d_gene: NA
abundance: NA
j_gene: TRBJ1-4

CDR3nt: TGCGCCAGCAGCTTATCCCCACATAATGAAAAACTGTTTTTT
CDR3aa: CASSLSPHNEKLFF
v_gene: TRBV5-1
d_gene: NA
abundance: NA
j_gene: TRBJ1-4

CDR3nt: TGTGCCAGCAGTTACCCGGGGCATCGAAATCAGCCCCAGCATTTT
CDR3aa: CASSYPGHRNQPQHF
v_gene: TRBV6-6
d_gene: NA
abundance: NA
j_gene: TRBJ1-5

CDR3nt: TGTGCCAGTAGTCGGGGGGCGATCCCCCAAGAGACCCAGTACTTC
CDR3aa: CASSRGAIPQETQYF
v_gene: TRBV19
d_gene: NA
abundance: NA
j_gene: TRBJ2-5

CDR3nt: TGTGCCAGCAGGCCTACGACAGGCTTTAACTATGGCTACACCTTC
CDR3aa: CASRPTTGFNYGYTF
v_gene: TRBV28
d_gene: NA
abundance: NA
j_gene: TRBJ1-2

CDR3nt: TGTGCCAGCAGCTTAACGGGGCGGGGGACCCAGTACTTC
CDR3aa: CASSLTGRGTQYF
v_gene: TRBV7-2
d_gene: NA
abundance: NA
j_gene: TRBJ2-5

CDR3nt: TGTGCCAGCAGTGACCGGGGCAACCCAAACACCGGGGAGCTGTTTTTT
CDR3aa: CASSDRGNPNTGELFF
v_gene: TRBV2
d_gene: NA
abundance: NA
j_gene: TRBJ2-2

CDR3nt: TGTGCCAGTCAAGGGGGGTCTCGCCAGCCCCAGCATTTT
CDR3aa: CASQGGSRQPQHF
v_gene: TRBV27
d_gene: NA
abundance: NA
j_gene: TRBJ1-5

CDR3nt: TGTGCCAGCAGCTCGGGGACAGGGCTTACCAATCAGCCCCAGCATTTT
CDR3aa: CASSSGTGLTNQPQHF
v_gene: TRBV7-8
d_gene: TRBD1
abundance: NA
j_gene: TRBJ1-5

CDR3nt: TGTGCCAGCAGCTTTCCCAGGCCTAACTATGGCTACACCTTC
CDR3aa: CASSFPRPNYGYTF
v_gene: TRBV7-2
d_gene: NA
abundance: NA
j_gene: TRBJ1-2

CDR3nt: TGTGCCAGCAGTTTACAAACAGGGGCCGCAGGGAGGCACGAGCAGTACTTC
CDR3aa: CASSLQTGAAGRHEQYF
v_gene: TRBV7-2
d_gene: NA
abundance: NA
j_gene: TRBJ2-7

CDR3nt: TGTGCCAGCAGTATCAGGGCTAACACCGGGGAGCTGTTTTTT
CDR3aa: CASSIRANTGELFF
v_gene: TRBV7-9
d_gene: NA
abundance: NA
j_gene: TRBJ2-2

CDR3nt: TGTGCCAGCAGCACGGGTCGGGATCTCTCTGGAAACACCATATATTTT
CDR3aa: CASSTGRDLSGNTIYF
v_gene: TRBV9
d_gene: NA
abundance: few
j_gene: TRBJ1-3

CDR3nt: TGTGCCACCGGGGTGCAGGGTACGAACACTGAAGCTTTCTTT
CDR3aa: CATGVQGTNTEAFF
v_gene: TRBV2
d_gene: NA
abundance: NA
j_gene: TRBJ1-1

CDR3nt: TGTGCCAGCAGCCAAATAGGGGCTCAGAACACTGAAGCTTTCTTT
CDR3aa: CASSQIGAQNTEAFF
v_gene: TRBV14
d_gene: NA
abundance: NA
j_gene: TRBJ1-1

CDR3nt: TGTGCCAGCAGTCAGACACAGGGGGTCGGATACGAGCAGTACTTC
CDR3aa: CASSQTQGVGYEQYF
v_gene: TRBV11-2
d_gene: TRBD1
abundance: NA
j_gene: TRBJ2-7

CDR3nt: TGCGCCAGCAGCCAAGTAACGTTGGAACTAGCGGGAGGGAAACAAGAGACCCAGTACTTC
CDR3aa: CASSQVTLELAGGKQETQYF
v_gene: TRBV4-1
d_gene: TRBD2
abundance: NA
j_gene: TRBJ2-5

CDR3nt: TGTGCCAGCAGTGAAGTTCCGGGACCCACAGCTAACTATGGCTACACCTTC
CDR3aa: CASSEVPGPTANYGYTF
v_gene: TRBV6-1
d_gene: NA
abundance: once
j_gene: TRBJ1-2

CDR3nt: TGTGCCAGCAGCAGAAGACAGGGGGCTTCTGGAAACACCATATATTTT
CDR3aa: CASSRRQGASGNTIYF
v_gene: TRBV11-1
d_gene: TRBD1
abundance: once
j_gene: TRBJ1-3

CDR3nt: TGTGCCAGCAGTGTAGGACAGGGGGGCAACTATGGCTACACCTTC
CDR3aa: CASSVGQGGNYGYTF
v_gene: TRBV6-6
d_gene: TRBD1
abundance: few
j_gene: TRBJ1-2

CDR3nt: TGCGCCAGCAGCCTCGGGACTGGGGAAAAACTGTTTTTT
CDR3aa: CASSLGTGEKLFF
v_gene: TRBV4-3
d_gene: NA
abundance: NA
j_gene: TRBJ1-4

CDR3nt: TGTGCCAGTAGTATCCGCCGGGAGGGCCCTAATGAGCAGTTCTTC
CDR3aa: CASSIRREGPNEQFF
v_gene: TRBV19
d_gene: TRBD2
abundance: NA
j_gene: TRBJ2-1

CDR3nt: TGTGCCAGCACCGGGACAGGGCCCGAAGGGACTTTCTTT
CDR3aa: CASTGTGPEGTFF
v_gene: TRBV6-5
d_gene: TRBD1
abundance: NA
j_gene: TRBJ1-1

CDR3nt: TGTGCCAGCAGCTGGAGGGACGAGCAGTACTTC
CDR3aa: CASSWRDEQYF
v_gene: TRBV5-4
d_gene: NA
abundance: NA
j_gene: TRBJ2-7

CDR3nt: TGTGCCAGCAGCATGACACGCCAAGAGACCCAGTACTTC
CDR3aa: CASSMTRQETQYF
v_gene: TRBV5-4
d_gene: NA
abundance: NA
j_gene: TRBJ2-5

CDR3nt: TGTGCCAGTAGTATAATTCAGATGGTTGGCTACACCTTC
CDR3aa: CASSIIQMVGYTF
v_gene: TRBV19
d_gene: NA
abundance: NA
j_gene: TRBJ1-2

CDR3nt: TGTGCCAGCTCAGTTTTAGAGCAAGAGACCCAGTACTTC
CDR3aa: CASSVLEQETQYF
v_gene: TRBV18
d_gene: NA
abundance: NA
j_gene: TRBJ2-5

CDR3nt: TGTGCCAGCAGCGTAGTTGGACAGGGCACCGGGGAGCTGTTTTTT
CDR3aa: CASSVVGQGTGELFF
v_gene: TRBV9
d_gene: TRBD1
abundance: NA
j_gene: TRBJ2-2

CDR3nt: TGTGCCAGCAGTTACCGTTTCGGAGGCAACACCGGGGAGCTGTTTTTT
CDR3aa: CASSYRFGGNTGELFF
v_gene: TRBV6-5
d_gene: NA
abundance: NA
j_gene: TRBJ2-2

CDR3nt: TGTGCCAGCAGTGGGGGAGGACAGGGGTTTTTT
CDR3aa: CASSGGGQGFF
v_gene: TRBV25-1
d_gene: TRBD1
abundance: NA
j_gene: TRBJ2-2

CDR3nt: TGTGCCAGCTCACTTGGACTAGCGGTCTACAATGAGCAGTTCTTC
CDR3aa: CASSLGLAVYNEQFF
v_gene: TRBV18
d_gene: TRBD2
abundance: NA
j_gene: TRBJ2-1

CDR3nt: TGTGCCAGCAGTGACAAGTTAGGATCCATCTGCAATCAGCCCCAGCATTTT
CDR3aa: CASSDKLGSICNQPQHF
v_gene: TRBV6-4
d_gene: NA
abundance: NA
j_gene: TRBJ1-5

CDR3nt: TGTGCCAGCAGCTTGTTCCCGGGACAGGGCGACAATGAGCAGTTCTTC
CDR3aa: CASSLFPGQGDNEQFF
v_gene: TRBV5-4
d_gene: TRBD1
abundance: once
j_gene: TRBJ2-1

CDR3nt: TGCAGTGCTGTAGGGAAGAAGACCCAGTACTTC
CDR3aa: CSAVGKKTQYF
v_gene: TRBV20-1
d_gene: NA
abundance: once
j_gene: TRBJ2-5

CDR3nt: TGTGCCAGCAGCCCATACGGGACTCACAATGAGCAGTTCTTC
CDR3aa: CASSPYGTHNEQFF
v_gene: TRBV7-2
d_gene: NA
abundance: NA
j_gene: TRBJ2-1

CDR3nt: TGTGCCAGCTCACGGGGACAGGGGACCTACGAGCAGTACTTC
CDR3aa: CASSRGQGTYEQYF
v_gene: TRBV18
d_gene: TRBD1
abundance: NA
j_gene: TRBJ2-7

CDR3nt: TGCAGTGCTAGAGATGGAGATACGCAGTATTTT
CDR3aa: CSARDGDTQYF
v_gene: TRBV20-1
d_gene: NA
abundance: NA
j_gene: TRBJ2-3

CDR3nt: TGTGCCAGCAGCCAAGGTGTAGGCAGGCAGGGGAACACTGAAGCTTTCTTT
CDR3aa: CASSQGVGRQGNTEAFF
v_gene: TRBV3-1/TRBV3-2
d_gene: NA
abundance: NA
j_gene: TRBJ1-1

CDR3nt: TGTGCCACCAGTGATGAGCCCCCCGCCCCAGATACGCAGTATTTT
CDR3aa: CATSDEPPAPDTQYF
v_gene: TRBV24-1
d_gene: NA
abundance: NA
j_gene: TRBJ2-3

CDR3nt: TGTGCCAGCAGCCAGGGGGGTAATGGGGGAGGGACTGAAGCTTTCTTT
CDR3aa: CASSQGGNGGGTEAFF
v_gene: TRBV5-4
d_gene: TRBD1
abundance: once
j_gene: TRBJ1-1

CDR3nt: TGTGCCAGCAGCTTGGGTCGGGTGGCCTACAATGAGCAGTTCTTC
CDR3aa: CASSLGRVAYNEQFF
v_gene: TRBV7-3
d_gene: NA
abundance: once
j_gene: TRBJ2-1